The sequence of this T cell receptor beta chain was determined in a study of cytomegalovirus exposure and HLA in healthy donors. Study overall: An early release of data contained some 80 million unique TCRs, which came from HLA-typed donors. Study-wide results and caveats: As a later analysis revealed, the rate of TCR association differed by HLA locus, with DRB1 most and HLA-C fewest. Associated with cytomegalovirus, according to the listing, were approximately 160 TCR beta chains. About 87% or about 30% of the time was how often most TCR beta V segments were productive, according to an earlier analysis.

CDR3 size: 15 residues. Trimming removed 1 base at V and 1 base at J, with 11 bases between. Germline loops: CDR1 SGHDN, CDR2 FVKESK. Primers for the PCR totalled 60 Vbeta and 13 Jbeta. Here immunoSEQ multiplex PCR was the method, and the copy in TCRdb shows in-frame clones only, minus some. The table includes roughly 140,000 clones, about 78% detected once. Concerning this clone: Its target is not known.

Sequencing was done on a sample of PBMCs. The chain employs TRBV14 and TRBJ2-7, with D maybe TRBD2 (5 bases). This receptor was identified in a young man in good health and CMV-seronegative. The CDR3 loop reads CASSQGRPASYEQYF. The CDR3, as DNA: TGTGCCAGCAGCCAAGGGAGGCCCGCGTCCTACGAGCAGTACTTC.